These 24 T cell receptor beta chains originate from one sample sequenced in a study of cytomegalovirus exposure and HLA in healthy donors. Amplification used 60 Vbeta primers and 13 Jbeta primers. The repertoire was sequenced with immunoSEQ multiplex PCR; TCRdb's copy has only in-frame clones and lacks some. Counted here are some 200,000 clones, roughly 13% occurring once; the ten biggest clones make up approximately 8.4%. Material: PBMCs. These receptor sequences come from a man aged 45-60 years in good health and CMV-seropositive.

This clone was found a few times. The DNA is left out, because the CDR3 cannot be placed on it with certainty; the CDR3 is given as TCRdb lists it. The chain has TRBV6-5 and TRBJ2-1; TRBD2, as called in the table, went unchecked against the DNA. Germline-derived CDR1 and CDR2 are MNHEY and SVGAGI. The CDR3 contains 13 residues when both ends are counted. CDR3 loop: CASSSVAGGIEFF.

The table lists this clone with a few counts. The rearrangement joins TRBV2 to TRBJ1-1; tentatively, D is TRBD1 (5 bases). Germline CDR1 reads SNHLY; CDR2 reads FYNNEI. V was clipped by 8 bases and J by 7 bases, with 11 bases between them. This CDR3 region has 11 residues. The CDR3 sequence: CASVAGFEAFF. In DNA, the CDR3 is TGTGCCAGCGTGGCAGGGTTTGAAGCTTTCTTT.

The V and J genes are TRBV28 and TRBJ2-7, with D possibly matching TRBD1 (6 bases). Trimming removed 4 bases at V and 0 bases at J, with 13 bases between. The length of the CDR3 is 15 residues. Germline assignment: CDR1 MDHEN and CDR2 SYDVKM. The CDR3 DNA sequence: TGTGCCAGCAGTTCCAGGACAGAACGCTCCTACGAGCAGTACGTC. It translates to CASSSRTERSYEQYV.

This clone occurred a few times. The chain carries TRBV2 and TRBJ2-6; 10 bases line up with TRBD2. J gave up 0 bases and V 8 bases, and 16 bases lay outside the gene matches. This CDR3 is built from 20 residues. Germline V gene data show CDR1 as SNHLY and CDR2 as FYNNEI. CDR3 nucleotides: TGTGCCAGCGGGGGCTCGGGGCTAGCGGGGGTCCCCTCTGGGGCCAACGTCCTGACTTTC. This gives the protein CASGGSGLAGVPSGANVLTF.

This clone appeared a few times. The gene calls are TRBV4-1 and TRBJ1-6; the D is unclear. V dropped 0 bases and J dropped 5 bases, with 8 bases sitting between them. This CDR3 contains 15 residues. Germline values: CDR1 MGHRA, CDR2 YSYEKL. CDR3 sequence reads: CASSQEETDNSPLHF. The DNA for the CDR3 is TGCGCCAGCAGCCAAGAGGAGACTGATAATTCACCCCTCCACTTT.

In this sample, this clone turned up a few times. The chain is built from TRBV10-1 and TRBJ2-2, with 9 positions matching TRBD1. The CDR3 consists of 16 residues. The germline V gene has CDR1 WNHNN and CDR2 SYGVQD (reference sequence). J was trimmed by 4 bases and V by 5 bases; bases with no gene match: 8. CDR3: CASSPDGTGFTGELFF. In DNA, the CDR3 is TGCGCCAGCAGTCCCGATGGGACAGGGTTCACCGGGGAGCTGTTTTTT.

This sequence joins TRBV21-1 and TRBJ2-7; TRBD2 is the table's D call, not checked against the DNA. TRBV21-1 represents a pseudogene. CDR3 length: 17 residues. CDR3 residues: CASSKGYGRGDLYEQYF. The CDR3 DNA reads TGTGCCAGCAGCAAAGGGTATGGTCGGGGGGACCTATACGAGCAGTACTTC.

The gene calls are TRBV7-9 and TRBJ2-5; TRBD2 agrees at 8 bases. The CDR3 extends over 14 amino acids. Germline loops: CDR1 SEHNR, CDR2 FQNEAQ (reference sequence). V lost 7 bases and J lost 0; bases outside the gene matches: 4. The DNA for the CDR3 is TGTGCCAGCACCGGGGGGGTTAACCAAGAGACCCAGTACTTC. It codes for CASTGGVNQETQYF. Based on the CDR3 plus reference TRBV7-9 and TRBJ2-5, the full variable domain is DTGVSQNPRHKITKRGQNVTFRCDPISEHNRLYWYRQTLGQGPEFLTYFQNEAQLEKSRLLSDRFSAERPKGSFSTLEIQRTEQGDSAMYLCASTGGVNQETQYFGPGTRLLVL.

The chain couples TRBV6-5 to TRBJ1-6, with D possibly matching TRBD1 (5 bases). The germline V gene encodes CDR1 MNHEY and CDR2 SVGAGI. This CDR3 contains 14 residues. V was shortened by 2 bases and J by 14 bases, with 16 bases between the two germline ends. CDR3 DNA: TGTGCCAGCAGTTACAATGACAGCCCCAGGTCCCTCCACTTT. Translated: CASSYNDSPRSLHF.

The CDR3 region is CASIPLQGNEAFF. The CDR3 DNA is TGTGCCAGCATCCCACTCCAGGGGAATGAAGCTTTCTTT. The V call is TRBV6-6, the J call TRBJ1-1; possibly TRBD1 for D (6 bases). V gave up 7 bases and J gave up 7 bases, with 16 bases separating them. This CDR3 is built from 13 residues. Germline V gene sequence: CDR1 MNHNY, CDR2 SVGAGI (reference sequence).

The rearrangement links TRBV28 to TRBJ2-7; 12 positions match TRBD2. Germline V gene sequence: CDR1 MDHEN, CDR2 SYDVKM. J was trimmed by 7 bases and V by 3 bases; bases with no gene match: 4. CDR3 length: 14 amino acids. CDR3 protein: CASSFNGLAGEQYF. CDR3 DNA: TGTGCCAGCAGTTTTAATGGACTAGCGGGGGAGCAGTACTTC.

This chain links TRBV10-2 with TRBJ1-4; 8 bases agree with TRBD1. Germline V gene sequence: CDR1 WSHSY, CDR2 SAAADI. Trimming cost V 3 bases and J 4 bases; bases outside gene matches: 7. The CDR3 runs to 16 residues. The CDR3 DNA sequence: TGCGCCAGCAGTGACCGCCGACAGGGGTTTAATGAAAAACTGTTTTTT. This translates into CASSDRRQGFNEKLFF.

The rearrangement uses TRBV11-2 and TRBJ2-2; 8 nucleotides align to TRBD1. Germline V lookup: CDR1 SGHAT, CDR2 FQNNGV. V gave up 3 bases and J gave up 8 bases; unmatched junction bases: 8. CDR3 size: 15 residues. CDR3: CASSFQGATRGELFF. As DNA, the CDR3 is TGTGCCAGCAGCTTCCAGGGGGCTACAAGGGGGGAGCTGTTTTTT.

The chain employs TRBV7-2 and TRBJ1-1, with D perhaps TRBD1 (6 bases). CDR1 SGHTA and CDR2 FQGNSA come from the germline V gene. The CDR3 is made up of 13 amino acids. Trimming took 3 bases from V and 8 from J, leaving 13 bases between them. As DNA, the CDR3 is TGTGCCAGCAGCTTCGATGGGGGCGGGGAAGCTTTCTTT. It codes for CASSFDGGGEAFF.

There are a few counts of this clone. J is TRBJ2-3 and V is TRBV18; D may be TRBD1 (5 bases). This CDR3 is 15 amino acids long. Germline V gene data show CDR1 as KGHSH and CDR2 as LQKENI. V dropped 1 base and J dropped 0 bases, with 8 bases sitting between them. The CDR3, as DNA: TGTGCCAGCTCACCACAACAGGAGAGCACAGATACGCAGTATTTT. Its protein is CASSPQQESTDTQYF.

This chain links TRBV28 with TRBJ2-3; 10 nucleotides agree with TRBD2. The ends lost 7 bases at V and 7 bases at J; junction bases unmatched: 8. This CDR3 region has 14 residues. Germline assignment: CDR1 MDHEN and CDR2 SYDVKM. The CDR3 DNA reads TGTGCCAGCACCGAGGGACTAGCGCTTTATACGCAGTATTTT. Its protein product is CASTEGLALYTQYF.

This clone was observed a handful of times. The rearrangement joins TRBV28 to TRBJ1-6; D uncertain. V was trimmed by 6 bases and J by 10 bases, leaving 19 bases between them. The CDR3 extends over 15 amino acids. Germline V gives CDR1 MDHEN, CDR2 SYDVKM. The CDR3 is CASRGKVGEGSPLHF. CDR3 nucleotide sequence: TGTGCCAGCAGGGGAAAGGTGGGAGAGGGATCACCCCTCCACTTT. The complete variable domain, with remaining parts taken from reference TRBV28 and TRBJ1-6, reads DVKVTQSSRYLVKRTGEKVFLECVQDMDHENMFWYRQDPGLGLRLIYFSYDVKMKEKGDIPEGYSVSREKKERFSLILESASTNQTSMYLCASRGKVGEGSPLHFGNGTRLTVT.

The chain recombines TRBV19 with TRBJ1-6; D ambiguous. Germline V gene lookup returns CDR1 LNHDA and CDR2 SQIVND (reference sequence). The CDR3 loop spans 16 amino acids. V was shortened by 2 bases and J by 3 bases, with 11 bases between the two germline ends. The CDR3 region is CASSISLTNYNSPLHF. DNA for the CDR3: TGTGCCAGTAGTATAAGCCTTACCAACTATAATTCACCCCTCCACTTT.

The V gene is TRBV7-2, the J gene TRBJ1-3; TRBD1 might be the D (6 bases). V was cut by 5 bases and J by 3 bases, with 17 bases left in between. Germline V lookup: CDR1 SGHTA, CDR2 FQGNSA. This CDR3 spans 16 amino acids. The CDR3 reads CASSRRNPRGGNTIYF. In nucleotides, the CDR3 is TGTGCCAGCAGCCGAAGGAACCCCAGGGGTGGAAACACCATATATTTT.

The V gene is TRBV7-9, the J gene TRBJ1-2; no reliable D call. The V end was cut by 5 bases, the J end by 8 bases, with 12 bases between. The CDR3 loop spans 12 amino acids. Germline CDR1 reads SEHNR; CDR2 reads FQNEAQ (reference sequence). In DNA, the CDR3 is TGTGCCAGCAGCCACTCGGCGCGGGGCTACACCTTC. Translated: CASSHSARGYTF.

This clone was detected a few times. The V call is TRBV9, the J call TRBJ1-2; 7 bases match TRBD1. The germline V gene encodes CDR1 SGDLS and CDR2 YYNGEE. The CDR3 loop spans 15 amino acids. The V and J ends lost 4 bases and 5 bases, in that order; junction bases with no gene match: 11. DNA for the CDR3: TGTGCCAGCAGCCCATGGACAGGCAACTCTTATGGCTACACCTTC. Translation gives CASSPWTGNSYGYTF.

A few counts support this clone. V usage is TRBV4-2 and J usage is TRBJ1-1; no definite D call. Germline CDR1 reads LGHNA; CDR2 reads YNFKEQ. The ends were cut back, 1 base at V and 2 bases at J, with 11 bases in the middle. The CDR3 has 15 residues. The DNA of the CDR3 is TGTGCCAGCAGCCAAGTCGCGGTGGCAAACACTGAAGCTTTCTTT. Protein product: CASSQVAVANTEAFF.

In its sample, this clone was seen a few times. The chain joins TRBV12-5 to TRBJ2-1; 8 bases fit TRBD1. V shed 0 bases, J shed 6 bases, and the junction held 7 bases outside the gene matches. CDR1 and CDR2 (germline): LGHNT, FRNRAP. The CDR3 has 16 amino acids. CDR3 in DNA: TGTGCTAGTGGTTTGGTCCAGGGGGCCGGGCCCAATGAGCAGTTCTTC. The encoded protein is CASGLVQGAGPNEQFF.

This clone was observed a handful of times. The CDR3 DNA is TGTGCCAGCAGCTTACAGGGGGCTAATAATGAGCAGTTCTTC. Translation gives CASSLQGANNEQFF. The V and J genes are TRBV5-4 and TRBJ2-1, with 9 bases lining up with TRBD1. The CDR3 runs to 14 residues. The germline CDR1 and CDR2 sequences are SGHNT and YYREEE (reference sequence). With 2 bases clipped from V and 7 bases from J, the junction kept 4 bases outside the gene matches.